The following is a T cell receptor beta chain sequence with its context. The sample holds many counts of this clone. Its cognate antigen has yet to be identified. No clone much larger than this one lies a single base away; base qualities are absent. Genomic DNA was the input for TRB sequencing, which was run either with the immunoSEQ assay at survey resolution or with the hsTCRB kit. Per the original workflow: The immunoSEQ software handled the initial read processing, while the LymphoSeq R package was used for the repertoire analyses. Clonality was calculated as 1 minus normalized Shannon entropy, and the Gini coefficient was also calculated for each TRB dataset. Phenotypes of unsorted samples were inferred by mapping TRB sequences from sorted subsets of the recipient or donor onto the same recipient's unsorted samples. The immuneACCESS repertoire file appears here via TCRdb, limited to in-frame rearrangements. These files lack a portion of the clones; in checked studies, under half of the deficit traces to unresolved V genes, and the cause of the others is not known. The V and J calls and clone size are taken from that table; D and trimming were inferred from the DNA. The table shows approximately 39,000 clones here, with no singletons. The leading ten clones occupy roughly 2.5% of the sample.

The sample is drawn from a study of T cells after posttransplantation cyclophosphamide listed by TCRdb under 2016. Background for the entire study: Using TRB sequencing, the study followed how the T cell repertoire reconstituted after myeloablative bone marrow transplantation in which posttransplantation cyclophosphamide served as GVHD prophylaxis. Because TRA and TRB clonality correlated tightly in roughly 10 samples, the subsequent TCR analyses were limited to TRB only. Public TRB sequences were compared against a database of over 3,500 sequences linked to responses to pathogens, tumor antigens, self-antigens and alloantigens. Antigen receptor sequencing covered samples from a few dozen PTCy-treated patients and fewer than 20 of their related bone marrow donors. In 3 patients, up to roughly 3 additional blood samples taken between 2 and 5.2 years after transplant also underwent TRB sequencing, as did pretransplant blood from a handful of patients. Blood from all 35 or so PTCy patients who had 1-year posttransplant specimens underwent TRB sequencing. Study-wide conclusions, independent of this receptor: Donor-recipient similarity was low at 1-2 months but increased during the first year, and donor CD8+ memory clones often dominated later blood repertoires. The TRB repertoires of T cells infiltrating skin or GI tract showed only limited overlap with the TRB repertoires of T cells in blood. Across about 49 patients, TRB clonality was highly associated with recipient CMV seropositivity and CMV reactivation, and PTCy diversity was similar to diversity in CNI/methotrexate controls.

The CDR3, from cysteine to phenylalanine, totals 16 residues. Of the read, only the CDR3 DNA is kept; its 48 bases are in frame from base 1. CDR1 and CDR2, per the germline V gene, are LGHNA and YSLEER. V and J are truncated by 1 base and 7 bases respectively, leaving an intervening sequence of 17 bases. Peripheral blood samples were provided by related bone marrow donors on the day of marrow donation. Mononuclear cells from peripheral blood and bone marrow were separated by Ficoll-Hypaque density centrifugation and then cryopreserved. The chain is encoded by TRBV4-3 joined to TRBJ1-5; the D segment cannot be called with confidence. This TCR was recovered from a man aged 45 to 65 in good health, CMV-negative, and a related stem cell transplant donor. The sequencing sample was made of PBMCs. The CDR3 has the sequence CASSQVAGIPSQPQHF. The DNA sequence is as follows: TGCGCCAGCAGCCAAGTCGCCGGGATCCCGAGCCAGCCCCAGCATTTT.